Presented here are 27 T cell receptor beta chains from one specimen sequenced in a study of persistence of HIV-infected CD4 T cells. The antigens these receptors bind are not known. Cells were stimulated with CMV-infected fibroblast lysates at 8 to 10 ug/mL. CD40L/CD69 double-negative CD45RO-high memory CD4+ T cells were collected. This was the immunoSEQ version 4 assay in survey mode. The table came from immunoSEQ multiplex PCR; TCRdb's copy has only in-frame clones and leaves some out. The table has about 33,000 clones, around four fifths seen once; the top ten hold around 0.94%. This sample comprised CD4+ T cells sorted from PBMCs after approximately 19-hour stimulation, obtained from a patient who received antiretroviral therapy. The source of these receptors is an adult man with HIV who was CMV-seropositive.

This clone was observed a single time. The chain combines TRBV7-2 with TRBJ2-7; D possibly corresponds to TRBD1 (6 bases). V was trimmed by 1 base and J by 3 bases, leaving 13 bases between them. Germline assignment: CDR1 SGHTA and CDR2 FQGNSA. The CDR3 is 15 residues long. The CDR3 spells CASSLGQGRNYEQYF. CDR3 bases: TGTGCCAGCAGCTTAGGGCAGGGGCGAAACTACGAGCAGTACTTC. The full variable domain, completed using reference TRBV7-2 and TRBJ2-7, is GAGVSQSPSNKVTEKGKDVELRCDPISGHTALYWYRQSLGQGLEFLIYFQGNSAPDKSGLPSDRFSAERTGGSVSTLTIQRTQQEDSAVYLCASSLGQGRNYEQYFGPGTRLTVT.

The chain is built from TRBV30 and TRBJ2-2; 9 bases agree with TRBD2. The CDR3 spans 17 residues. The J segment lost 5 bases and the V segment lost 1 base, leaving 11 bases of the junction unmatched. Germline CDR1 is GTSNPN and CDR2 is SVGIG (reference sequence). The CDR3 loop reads CAWSDPLAGGRTGELFF. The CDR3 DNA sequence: TGTGCCTGGAGTGACCCCCTCGCGGGGGGGCGGACCGGGGAGCTGTTTTTT.

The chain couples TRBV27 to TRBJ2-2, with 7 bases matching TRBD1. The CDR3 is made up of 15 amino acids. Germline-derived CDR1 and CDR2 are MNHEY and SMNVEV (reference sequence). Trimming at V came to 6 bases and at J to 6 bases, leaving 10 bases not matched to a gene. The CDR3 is CASRVGGKMAGELFF. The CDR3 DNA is TGTGCCAGCAGAGTAGGGGGCAAGATGGCCGGGGAGCTGTTTTTT.

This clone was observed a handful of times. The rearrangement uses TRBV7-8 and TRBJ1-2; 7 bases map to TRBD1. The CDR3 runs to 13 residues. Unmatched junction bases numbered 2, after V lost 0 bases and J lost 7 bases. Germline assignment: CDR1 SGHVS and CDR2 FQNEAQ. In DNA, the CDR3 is TGTGCCAGCAGCTTAGCAGGGGGCTTTGGCTACACCTTC. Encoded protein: CASSLAGGFGYTF.

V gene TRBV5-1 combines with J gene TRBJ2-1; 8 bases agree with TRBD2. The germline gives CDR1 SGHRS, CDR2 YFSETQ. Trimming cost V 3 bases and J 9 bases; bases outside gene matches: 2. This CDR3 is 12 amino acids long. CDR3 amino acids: CASSSSGGEQFF. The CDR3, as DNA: TGCGCCAGCAGCTCCAGCGGGGGTGAGCAGTTCTTC.

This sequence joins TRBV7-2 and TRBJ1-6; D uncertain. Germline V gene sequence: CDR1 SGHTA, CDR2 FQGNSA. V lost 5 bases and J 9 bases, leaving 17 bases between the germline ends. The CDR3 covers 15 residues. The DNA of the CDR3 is TGTGCCAGCAGCGCCCCGACCGGAAGTAGTTCACCCCTCCACTTT. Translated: CASSAPTGSSSPLHF.

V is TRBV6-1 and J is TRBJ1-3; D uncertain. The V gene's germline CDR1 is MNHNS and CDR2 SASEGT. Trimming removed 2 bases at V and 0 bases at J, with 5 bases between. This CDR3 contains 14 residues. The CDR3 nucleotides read TGTGCCAGCAGTGAAAGTATCTCTGGAAACACCATATATTTT. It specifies CASSESISGNTIYF.

This chain's CDR3 is CASSPRRQDLSFYEQYF. CDR3 nucleotide sequence: TGCGCCAGCAGCCCCCGCAGACAGGACTTATCTTTCTACGAGCAGTACTTC. The rearrangement links TRBV5-1 to TRBJ2-7; D may be TRBD1 (6 bases). The CDR3 loop spans 17 amino acids. CDR1 is SGHRS and CDR2 is YFSETQ in the germline V gene. Trimming took 4 bases from V and 3 from J, leaving 23 bases between them.

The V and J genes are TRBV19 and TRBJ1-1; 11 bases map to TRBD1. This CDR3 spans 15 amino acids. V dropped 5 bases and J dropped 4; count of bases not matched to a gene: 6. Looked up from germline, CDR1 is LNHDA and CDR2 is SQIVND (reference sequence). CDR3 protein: CASSLRDRGGTEAFF. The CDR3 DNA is TGTGCCAGTAGTCTCCGGGACAGGGGGGGCACTGAAGCTTTCTTT. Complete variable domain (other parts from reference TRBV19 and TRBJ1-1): DGGITQSPKYLFRKEGQNVTLSCEQNLNHDAMYWYRQDPGQGLRLIYYSQIVNDFQKGDIAEGYSVSREKKESFPLTVTSAQKNPTAFYLCASSLRDRGGTEAFFGQGTRLTVV.

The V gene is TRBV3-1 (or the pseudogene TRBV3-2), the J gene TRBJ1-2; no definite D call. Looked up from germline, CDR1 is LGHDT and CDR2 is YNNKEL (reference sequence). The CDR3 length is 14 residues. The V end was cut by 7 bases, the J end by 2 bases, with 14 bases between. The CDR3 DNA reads TGTGCCAGCAACTTGGGAGTATTCAACTATGGCTACACCTTC. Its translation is CASNLGVFNYGYTF.

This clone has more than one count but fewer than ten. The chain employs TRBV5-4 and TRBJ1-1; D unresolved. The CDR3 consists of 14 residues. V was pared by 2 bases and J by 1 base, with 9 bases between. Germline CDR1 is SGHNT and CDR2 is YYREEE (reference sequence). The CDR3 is CASSLYTANTEAFF. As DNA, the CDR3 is TGTGCCAGCAGCTTATATACAGCGAACACTGAAGCTTTCTTT.

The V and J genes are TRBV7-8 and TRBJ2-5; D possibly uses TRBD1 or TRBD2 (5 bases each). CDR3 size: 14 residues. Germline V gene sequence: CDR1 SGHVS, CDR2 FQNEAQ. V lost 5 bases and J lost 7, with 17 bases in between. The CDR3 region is CASSHRSGPGTQYF. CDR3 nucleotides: TGTGCCAGCAGCCACCGATCGGGACCAGGGACCCAGTACTTC.

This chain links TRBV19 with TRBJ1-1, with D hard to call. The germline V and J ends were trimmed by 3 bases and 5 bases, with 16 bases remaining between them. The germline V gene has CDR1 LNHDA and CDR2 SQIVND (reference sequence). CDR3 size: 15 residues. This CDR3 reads CASSIRRGWRTEAFF. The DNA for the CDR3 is TGTGCCAGTAGTATTCGGCGGGGTTGGAGGACTGAAGCTTTCTTT.

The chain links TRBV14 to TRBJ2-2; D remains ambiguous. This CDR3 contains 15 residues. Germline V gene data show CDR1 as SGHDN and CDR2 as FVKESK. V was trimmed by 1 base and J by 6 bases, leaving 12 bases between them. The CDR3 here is CASSQVERRAGELFF. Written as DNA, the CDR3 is TGTGCCAGCAGCCAAGTAGAACGGAGAGCCGGGGAGCTGTTTTTT.

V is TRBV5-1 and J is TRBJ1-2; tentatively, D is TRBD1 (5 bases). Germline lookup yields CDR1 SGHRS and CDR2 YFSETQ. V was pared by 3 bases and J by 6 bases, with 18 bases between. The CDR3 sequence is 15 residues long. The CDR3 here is CASSSISRAVNGYTF. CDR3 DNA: TGCGCCAGCAGCTCAATAAGCAGGGCCGTTAATGGCTACACCTTC.

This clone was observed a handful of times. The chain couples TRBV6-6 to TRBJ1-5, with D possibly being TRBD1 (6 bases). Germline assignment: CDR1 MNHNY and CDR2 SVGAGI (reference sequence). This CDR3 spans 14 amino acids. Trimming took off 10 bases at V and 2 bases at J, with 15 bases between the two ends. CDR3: CATRDTHGNQPQHF. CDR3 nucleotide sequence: TGTGCCACCCGGGACACCCATGGCAATCAGCCCCAGCATTTT.

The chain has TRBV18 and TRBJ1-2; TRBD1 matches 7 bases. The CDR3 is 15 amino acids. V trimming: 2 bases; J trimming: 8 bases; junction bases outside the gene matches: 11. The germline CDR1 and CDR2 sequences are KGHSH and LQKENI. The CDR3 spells CASSPSIEQGHGYTF. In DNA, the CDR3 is TGTGCCAGCTCACCATCTATAGAACAGGGGCACGGCTACACCTTC.

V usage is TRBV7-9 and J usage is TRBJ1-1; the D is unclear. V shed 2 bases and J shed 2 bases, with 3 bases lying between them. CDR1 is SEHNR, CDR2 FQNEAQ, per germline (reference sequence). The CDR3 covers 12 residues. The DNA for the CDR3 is TGTGCCAGCAGCTTACTCAACACTGAAGCTTTCTTT. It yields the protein CASSLLNTEAFF.

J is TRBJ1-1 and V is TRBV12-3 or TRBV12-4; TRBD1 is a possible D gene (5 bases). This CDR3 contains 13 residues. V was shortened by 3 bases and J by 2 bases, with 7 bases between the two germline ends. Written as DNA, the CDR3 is TGTGCCAGCAGTTTCCAGGGCAACACTGAAGCTTTCTTT. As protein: CASSFQGNTEAFF.

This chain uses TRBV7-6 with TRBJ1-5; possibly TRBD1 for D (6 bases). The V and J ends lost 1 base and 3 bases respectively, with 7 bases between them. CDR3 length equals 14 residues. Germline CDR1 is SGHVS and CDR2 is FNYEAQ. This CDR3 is CASSLGTANQPQHF. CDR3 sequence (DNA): TGTGCCAGCAGCTTAGGGACAGCCAATCAGCCCCAGCATTTT.

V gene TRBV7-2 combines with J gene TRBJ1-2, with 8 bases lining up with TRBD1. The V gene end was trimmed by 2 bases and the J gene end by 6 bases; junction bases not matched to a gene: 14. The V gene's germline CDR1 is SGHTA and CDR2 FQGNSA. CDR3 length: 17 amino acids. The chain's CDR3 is CASSLILGGRGQHGYTF. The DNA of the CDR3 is TGTGCCAGCAGCTTAATTCTTGGGGGCAGGGGGCAGCATGGCTACACCTTC.

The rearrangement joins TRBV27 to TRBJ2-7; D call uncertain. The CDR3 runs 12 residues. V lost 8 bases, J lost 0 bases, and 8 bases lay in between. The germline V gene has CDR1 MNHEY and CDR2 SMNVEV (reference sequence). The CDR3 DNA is TGTGCCAGCTCCTCCGGCTCCTACGAGCAGTACTTC. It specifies CASSSGSYEQYF.

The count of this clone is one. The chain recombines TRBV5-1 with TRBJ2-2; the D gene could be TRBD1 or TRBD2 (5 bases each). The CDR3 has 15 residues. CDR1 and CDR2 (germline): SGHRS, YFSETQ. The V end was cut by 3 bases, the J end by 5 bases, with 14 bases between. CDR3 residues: CASSSQGVGTGELFF. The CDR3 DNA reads TGCGCCAGCAGCTCCCAGGGAGTGGGGACCGGGGAGCTGTTTTTT.

In DNA form, the CDR3 reads TGTGCCTGGAGTGGGGACTTTGAGCAGTTCTTC. It translates to CAWSGDFEQFF. The chain couples TRBV30 to TRBJ2-1, with D perhaps matching TRBD2 (6 bases). V lost 1 base, J lost 9 bases, and 7 bases lay in between. In germline, CDR1 is GTSNPN, CDR2 SVGIG (reference sequence). This CDR3 has 11 residues. Based on the CDR3 plus reference TRBV30 and TRBJ2-1, the full variable domain is SQTIHQWPATLVQPVGSPLSLECTVEGTSNPNLYWYRQAAGRGLQLLFYSVGIGQISSEVPQNLSASRPQDRQFILSSKKLLLSDSGFYLCAWSGDFEQFFGPGTRLTVL.

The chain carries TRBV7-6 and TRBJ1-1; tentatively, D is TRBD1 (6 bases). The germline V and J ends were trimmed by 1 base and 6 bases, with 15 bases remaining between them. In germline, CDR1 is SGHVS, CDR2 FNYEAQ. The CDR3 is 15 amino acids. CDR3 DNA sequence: TGTGCCAGCAGCTTAGGACTCGGACAGCCGGCTGAAGCTTTCTTT. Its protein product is CASSLGLGQPAEAFF.

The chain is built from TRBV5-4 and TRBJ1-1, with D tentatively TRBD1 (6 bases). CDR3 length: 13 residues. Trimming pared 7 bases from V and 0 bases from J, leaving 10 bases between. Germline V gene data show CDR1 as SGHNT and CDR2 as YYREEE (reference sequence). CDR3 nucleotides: TGTGCCAGCTCCCGGGGGCTGAACACTGAAGCTTTCTTT. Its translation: CASSRGLNTEAFF.

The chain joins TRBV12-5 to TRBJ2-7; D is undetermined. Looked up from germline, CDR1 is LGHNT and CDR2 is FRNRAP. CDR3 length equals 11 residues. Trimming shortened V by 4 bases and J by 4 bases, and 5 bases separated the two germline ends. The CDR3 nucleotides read TGTGCTAGTGGTTATGGTTACGAGCAGTACTTC. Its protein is CASGYGYEQYF.